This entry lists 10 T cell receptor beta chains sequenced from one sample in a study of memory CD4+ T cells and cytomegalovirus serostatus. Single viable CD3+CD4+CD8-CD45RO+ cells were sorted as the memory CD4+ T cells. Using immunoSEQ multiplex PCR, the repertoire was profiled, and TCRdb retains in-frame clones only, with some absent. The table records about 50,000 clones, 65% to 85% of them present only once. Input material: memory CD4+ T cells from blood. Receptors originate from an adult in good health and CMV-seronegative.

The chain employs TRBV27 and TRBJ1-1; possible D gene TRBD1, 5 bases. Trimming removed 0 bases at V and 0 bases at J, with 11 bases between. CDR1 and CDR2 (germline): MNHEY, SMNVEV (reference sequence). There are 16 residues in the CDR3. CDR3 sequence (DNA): TGTGCCAGCAGTTTATCGGCAGGGTTCATGAACACTGAAGCTTTCTTT. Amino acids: CASSLSAGFMNTEAFF.

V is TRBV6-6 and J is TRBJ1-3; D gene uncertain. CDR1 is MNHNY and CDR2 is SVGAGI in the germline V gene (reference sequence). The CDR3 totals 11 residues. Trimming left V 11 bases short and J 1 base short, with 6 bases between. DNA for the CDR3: TGTGCCTACGGGTCTGGAAACACCATATATTTT. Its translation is CAYGSGNTIYF.

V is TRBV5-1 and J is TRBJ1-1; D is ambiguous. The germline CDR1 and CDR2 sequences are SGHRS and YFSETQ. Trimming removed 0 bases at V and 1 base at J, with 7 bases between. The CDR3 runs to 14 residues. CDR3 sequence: CASSLATENTEAFF. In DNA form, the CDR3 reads TGCGCCAGCAGCTTGGCCACGGAGAACACTGAAGCTTTCTTT.

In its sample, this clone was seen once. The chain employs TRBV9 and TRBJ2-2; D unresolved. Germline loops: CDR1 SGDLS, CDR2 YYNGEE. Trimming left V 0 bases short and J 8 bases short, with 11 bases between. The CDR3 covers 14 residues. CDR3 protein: CASSVALWGGELFF. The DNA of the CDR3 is TGTGCCAGCAGCGTAGCCCTTTGGGGTGGGGAGCTGTTTTTT.

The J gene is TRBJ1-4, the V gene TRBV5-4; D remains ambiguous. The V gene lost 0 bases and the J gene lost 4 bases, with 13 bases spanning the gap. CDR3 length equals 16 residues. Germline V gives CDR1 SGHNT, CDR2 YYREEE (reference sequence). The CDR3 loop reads CASSLALDGINEKLFF. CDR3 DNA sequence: TGTGCCAGCAGCTTGGCGCTGGACGGAATTAATGAAAAACTGTTTTTT.

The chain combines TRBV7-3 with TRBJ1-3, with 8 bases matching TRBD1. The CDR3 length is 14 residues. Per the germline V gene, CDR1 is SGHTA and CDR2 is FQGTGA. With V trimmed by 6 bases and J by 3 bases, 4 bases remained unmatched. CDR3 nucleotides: TGTGCCAGCAGTCCACAGGGGGATGGAAACACCATATATTTT. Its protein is CASSPQGDGNTIYF.

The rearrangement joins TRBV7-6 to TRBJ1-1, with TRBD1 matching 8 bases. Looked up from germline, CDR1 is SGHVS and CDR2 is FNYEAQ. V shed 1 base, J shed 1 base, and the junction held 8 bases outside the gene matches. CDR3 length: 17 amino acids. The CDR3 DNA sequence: TGTGCCAGCAGCTTAGGAAACAGGGGGTCAGGGAACACTGAAGCTTTCTTT. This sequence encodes CASSLGNRGSGNTEAFF.

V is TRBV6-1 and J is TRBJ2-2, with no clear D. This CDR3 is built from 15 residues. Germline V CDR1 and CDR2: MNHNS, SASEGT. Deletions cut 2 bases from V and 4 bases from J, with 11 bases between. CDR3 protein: CASSEMWAGTGELFF. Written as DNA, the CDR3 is TGTGCCAGCAGTGAAATGTGGGCTGGCACCGGGGAGCTGTTTTTT.

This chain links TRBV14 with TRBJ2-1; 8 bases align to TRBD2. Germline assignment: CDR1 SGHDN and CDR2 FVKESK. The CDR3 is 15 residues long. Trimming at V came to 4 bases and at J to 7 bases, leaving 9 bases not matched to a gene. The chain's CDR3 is CASSRLTGGLNEQFF. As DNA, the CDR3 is TGTGCCAGCAGCCGCTTAACGGGGGGGCTTAATGAGCAGTTCTTC.

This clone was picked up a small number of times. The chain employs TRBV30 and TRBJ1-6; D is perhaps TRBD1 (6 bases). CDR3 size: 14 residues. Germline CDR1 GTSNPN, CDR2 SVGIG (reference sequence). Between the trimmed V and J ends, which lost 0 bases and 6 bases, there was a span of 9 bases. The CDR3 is CAWSVTGGNSPLHF. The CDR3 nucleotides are TGTGCCTGGAGTGTGACAGGAGGTAATTCACCCCTCCACTTT.